The clone carrying this T cell receptor (beta chain) was seen a few times. The antigen is undetermined. These data originate in a study of response to subunit inactivated influenza vaccine. Germline CDR1 DFQATT, CDR2 SNEGSKA (reference sequence). CDR3 length equals 15 residues. The J segment lost 3 bases and the V segment lost 1 base, leaving 1 base of the junction unmatched. TCRdb re-derived calls from the RT-PCR reads in MiXCR, one entry per CDR3 protein. The table includes around 850,000 distinct CDR3 sequences, less than 20% detected once. General study results and limits: It was suggested by the authors that few new T cells are recruited by each seasonal influenza vaccination.

This receptor was taken from a man aged 45 to 65 who received an inactivated influenza vaccine. This chain uses TRBV20-1 with TRBJ2-1; 12 nucleotides align to TRBD2. Sample: PBMCs from blood, taken 4 to 6 days after vaccination. CDR3 region: CSARGTSGVYNEQFF. CDR3 sequence (DNA): TGCAGTGCTAGAGGGACTAGCGGGGTCTACAATGAGCAGTTCTTC.